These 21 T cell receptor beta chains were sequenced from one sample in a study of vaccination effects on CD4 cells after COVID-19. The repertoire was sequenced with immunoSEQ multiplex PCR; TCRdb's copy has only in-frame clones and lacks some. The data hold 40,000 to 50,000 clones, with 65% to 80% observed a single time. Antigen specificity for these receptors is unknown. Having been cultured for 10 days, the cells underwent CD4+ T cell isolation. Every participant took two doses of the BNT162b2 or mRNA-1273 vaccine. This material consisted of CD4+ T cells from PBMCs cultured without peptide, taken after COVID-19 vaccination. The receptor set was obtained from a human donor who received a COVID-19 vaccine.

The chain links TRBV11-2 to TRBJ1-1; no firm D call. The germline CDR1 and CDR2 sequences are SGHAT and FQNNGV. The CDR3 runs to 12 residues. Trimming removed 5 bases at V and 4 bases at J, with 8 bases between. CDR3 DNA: TGTGCCAGCAGCGACCTAGGCACTGAAGCTTTCTTT. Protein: CASSDLGTEAFF.

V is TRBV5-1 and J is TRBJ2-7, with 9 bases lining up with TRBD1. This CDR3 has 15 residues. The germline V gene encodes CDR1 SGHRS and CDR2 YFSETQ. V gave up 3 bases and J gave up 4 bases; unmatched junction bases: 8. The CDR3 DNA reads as TGCGCCAGCAGCTCAGCTGGGACAGGGTTGTACGAGCAGTACTTC. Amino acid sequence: CASSSAGTGLYEQYF.

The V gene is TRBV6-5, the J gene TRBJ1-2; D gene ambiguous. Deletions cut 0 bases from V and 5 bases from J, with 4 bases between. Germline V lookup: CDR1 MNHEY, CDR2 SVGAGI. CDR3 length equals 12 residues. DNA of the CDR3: TGTGCCAGCAGTTACTCAGGGTATGGCTACACCTTC. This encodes CASSYSGYGYTF.

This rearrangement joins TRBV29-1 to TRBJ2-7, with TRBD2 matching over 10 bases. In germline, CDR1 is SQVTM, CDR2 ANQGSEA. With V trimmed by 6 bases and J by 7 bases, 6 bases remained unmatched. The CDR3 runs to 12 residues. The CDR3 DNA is TGCAGCGTGGGACGAGCGGGAGGGGAGCAGTACTTC. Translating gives CSVGRAGGEQYF.

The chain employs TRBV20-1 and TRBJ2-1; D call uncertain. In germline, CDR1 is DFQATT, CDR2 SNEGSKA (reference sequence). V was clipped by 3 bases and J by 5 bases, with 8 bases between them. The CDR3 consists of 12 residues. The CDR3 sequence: CSASLLNNEQFF. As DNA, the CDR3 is TGCAGTGCTAGTCTCTTGAACAATGAGCAGTTCTTC.

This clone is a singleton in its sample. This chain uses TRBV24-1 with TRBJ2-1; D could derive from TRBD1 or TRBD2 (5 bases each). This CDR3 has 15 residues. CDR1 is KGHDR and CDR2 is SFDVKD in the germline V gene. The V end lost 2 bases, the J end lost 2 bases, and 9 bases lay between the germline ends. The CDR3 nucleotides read TGTGCCACCAGTGATTCGGGGACGGCCTACAATGAGCAGTTCTTC. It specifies CATSDSGTAYNEQFF.

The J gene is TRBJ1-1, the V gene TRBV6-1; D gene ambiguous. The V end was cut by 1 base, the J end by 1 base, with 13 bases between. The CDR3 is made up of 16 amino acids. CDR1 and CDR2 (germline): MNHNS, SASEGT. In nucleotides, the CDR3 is TGTGCCAGCAGTGAAGATTTGGGGTCGGGGAACACTGAAGCTTTCTTT. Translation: CASSEDLGSGNTEAFF.

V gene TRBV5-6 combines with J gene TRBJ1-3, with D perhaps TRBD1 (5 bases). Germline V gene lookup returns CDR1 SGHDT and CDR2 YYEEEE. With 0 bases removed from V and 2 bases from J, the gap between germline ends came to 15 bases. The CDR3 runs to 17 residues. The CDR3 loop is CASSLAGLQATGNTIYF. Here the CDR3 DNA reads TGTGCCAGCAGCTTGGCCGGGTTACAGGCTACTGGAAACACCATATATTTT.

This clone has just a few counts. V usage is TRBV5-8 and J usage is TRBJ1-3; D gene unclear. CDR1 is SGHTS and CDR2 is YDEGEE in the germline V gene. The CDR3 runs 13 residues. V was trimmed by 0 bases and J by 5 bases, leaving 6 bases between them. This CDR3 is CASSLVDRNTIYF. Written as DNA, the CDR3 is TGTGCCAGCAGCTTGGTAGACCGAAACACCATATATTTT. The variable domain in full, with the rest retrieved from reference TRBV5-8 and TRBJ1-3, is EAGVTQSPTHLIKTRGQQATLRCSPISGHTSVYWYQQALGLGLQFLLWYDEGEERNRGNFPPRFSGRQFPNYSSELNVNALELEDSALYLCASSLVDRNTIYFGEGSWLTVV.

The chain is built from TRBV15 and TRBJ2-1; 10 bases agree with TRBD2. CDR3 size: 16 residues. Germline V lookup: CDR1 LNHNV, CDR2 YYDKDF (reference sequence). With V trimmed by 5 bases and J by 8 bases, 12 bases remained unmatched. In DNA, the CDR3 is TGTGCCACCAGCCTAGACCGAGCGGGAGGGCCCCATGAGCAGTTCTTC. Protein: CATSLDRAGGPHEQFF.

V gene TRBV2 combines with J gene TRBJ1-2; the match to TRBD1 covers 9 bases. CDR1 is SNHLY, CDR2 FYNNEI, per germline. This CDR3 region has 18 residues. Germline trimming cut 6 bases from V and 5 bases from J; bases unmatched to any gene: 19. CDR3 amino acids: CASRKIRDRDLRNYGYTF. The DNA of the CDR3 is TGTGCCAGCAGGAAGATAAGGGACAGGGACCTTCGCAATTATGGCTACACCTTC.

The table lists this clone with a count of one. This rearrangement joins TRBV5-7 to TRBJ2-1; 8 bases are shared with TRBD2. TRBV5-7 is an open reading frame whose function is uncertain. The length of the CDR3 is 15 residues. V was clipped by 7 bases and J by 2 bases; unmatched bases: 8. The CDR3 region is CASAPGLGTYNEQFF. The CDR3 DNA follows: TGTGCCAGCGCCCCGGGACTAGGGACCTACAATGAGCAGTTCTTC.

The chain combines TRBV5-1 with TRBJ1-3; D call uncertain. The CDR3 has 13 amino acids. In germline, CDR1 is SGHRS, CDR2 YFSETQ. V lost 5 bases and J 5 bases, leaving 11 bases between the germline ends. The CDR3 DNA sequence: TGCGCCAGCAGGGACGTGGAGAGAAACACCATATATTTT. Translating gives CASRDVERNTIYF.

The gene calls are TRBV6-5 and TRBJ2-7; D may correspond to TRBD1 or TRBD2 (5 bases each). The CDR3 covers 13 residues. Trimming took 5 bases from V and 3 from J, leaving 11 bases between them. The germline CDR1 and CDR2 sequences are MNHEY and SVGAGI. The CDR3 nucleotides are TGTGCCAGCAGTCTTCGGGACGGCTACGAGCAGTACTTC. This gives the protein CASSLRDGYEQYF.

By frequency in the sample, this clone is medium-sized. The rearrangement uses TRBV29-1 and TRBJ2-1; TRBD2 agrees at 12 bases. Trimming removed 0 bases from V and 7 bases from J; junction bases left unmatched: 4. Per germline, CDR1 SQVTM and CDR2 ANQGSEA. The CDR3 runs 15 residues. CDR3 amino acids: CSVEDFGLAGNEQFF. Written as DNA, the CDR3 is TGCAGCGTTGAAGACTTTGGACTAGCGGGGAATGAGCAGTTCTTC.

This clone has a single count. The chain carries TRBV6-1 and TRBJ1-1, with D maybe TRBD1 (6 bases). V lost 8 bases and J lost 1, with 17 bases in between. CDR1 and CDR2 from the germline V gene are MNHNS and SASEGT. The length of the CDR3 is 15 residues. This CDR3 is CASQIGQGWNTEAFF. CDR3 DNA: TGTGCCAGCCAAATTGGCCAGGGGTGGAACACTGAAGCTTTCTTT.

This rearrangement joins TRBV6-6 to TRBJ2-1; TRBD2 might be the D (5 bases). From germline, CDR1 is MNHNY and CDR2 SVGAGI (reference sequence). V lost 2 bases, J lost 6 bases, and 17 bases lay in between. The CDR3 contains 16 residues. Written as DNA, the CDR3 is TGTGCCAGCAGTTACCTCTCGGCGGGTCGGAGCAATGAGCAGTTCTTC. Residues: CASSYLSAGRSNEQFF.

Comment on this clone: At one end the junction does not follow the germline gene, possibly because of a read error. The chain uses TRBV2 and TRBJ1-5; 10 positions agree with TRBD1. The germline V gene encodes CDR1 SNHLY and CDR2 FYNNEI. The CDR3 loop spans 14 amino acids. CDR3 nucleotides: TGTACCAGCAACCGGGACAGGGGTAGTCAGCCCCAGCATTTT. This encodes CTSNRDRGSQPQHF.

This CDR3 reads CASRQEPTEPYGYTF. CDR3 DNA sequence: TGCGCCAGCAGACAGGAACCGACAGAGCCCTATGGCTACACCTTC. The chain is built from TRBV5-1 and TRBJ1-2, with TRBD1 as a possible D gene (5 bases). Deletions cut 5 bases from V and 4 bases from J, with 18 bases between. This CDR3 contains 15 residues. Per the germline V gene, CDR1 is SGHRS and CDR2 is YFSETQ.

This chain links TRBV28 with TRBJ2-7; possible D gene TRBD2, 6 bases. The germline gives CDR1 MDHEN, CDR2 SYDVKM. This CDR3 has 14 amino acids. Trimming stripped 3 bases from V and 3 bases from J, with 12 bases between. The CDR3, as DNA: TGTGCCAGCAGTTTTGATCGTAGCGGCTACGAGCAGTACTTC. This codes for CASSFDRSGYEQYF. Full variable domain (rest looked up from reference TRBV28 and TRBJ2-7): DVKVTQSSRYLVKRTGEKVFLECVQDMDHENMFWYRQDPGLGLRLIYFSYDVKMKEKGDIPEGYSVSREKKERFSLILESASTNQTSMYLCASSFDRSGYEQYFGPGTRLTVT.

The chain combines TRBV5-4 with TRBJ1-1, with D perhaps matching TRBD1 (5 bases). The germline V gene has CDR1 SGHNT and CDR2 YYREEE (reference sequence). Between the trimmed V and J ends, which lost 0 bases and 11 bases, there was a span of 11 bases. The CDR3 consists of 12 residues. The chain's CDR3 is CASSLVPGSAFF. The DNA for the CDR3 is TGTGCCAGCAGCTTGGTCCCAGGGTCGGCTTTCTTT.